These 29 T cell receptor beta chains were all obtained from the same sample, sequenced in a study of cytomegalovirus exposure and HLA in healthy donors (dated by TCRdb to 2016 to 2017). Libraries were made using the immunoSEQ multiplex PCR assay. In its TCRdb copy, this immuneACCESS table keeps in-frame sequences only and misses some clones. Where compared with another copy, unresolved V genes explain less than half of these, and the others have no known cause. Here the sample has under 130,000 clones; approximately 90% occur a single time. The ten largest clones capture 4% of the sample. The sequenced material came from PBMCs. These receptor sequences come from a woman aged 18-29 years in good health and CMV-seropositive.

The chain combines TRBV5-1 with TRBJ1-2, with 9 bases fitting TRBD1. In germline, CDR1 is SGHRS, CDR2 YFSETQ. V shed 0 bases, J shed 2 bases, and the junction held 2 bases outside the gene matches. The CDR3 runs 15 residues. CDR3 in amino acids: CASSLDGQGNYGYTF. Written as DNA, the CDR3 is TGCGCCAGCAGCTTGGACGGACAGGGGAACTATGGCTACACCTTC.

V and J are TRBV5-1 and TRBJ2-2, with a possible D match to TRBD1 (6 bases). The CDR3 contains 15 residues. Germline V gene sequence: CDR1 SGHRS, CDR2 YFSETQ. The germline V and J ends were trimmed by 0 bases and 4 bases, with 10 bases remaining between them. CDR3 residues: CASSLEAGATGELFF. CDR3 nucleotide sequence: TGCGCCAGCAGCTTGGAGGCAGGGGCCACCGGGGAGCTGTTTTTT.

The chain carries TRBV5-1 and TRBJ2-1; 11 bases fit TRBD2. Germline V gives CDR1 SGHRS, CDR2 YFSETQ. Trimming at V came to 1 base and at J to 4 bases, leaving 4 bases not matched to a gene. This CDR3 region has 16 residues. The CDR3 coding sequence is TGCGCCAGCAGCTTGCTAGCGGGGGGAGGGTACAATGAGCAGTTCTTC. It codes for CASSLLAGGGYNEQFF.

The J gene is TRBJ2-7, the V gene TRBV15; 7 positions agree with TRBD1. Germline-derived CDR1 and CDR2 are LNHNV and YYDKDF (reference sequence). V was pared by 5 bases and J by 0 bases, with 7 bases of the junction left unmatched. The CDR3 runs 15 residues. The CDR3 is CATSGSGTVSYEQYF. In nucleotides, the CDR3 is TGTGCCACCAGCGGTTCCGGGACAGTCTCCTACGAGCAGTACTTC.

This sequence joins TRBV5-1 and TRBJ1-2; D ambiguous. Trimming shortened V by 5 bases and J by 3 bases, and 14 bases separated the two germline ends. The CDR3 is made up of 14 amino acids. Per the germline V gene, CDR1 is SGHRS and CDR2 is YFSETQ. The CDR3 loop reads CASRAGHPDYGYTF. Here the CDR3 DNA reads TGCGCCAGCAGAGCGGGCCATCCAGACTATGGCTACACCTTC.

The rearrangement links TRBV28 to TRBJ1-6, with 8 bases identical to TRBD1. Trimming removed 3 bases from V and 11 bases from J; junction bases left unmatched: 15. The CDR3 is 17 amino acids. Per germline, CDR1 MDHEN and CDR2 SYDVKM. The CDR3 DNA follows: TGTGCCAGCAGTTTTCCTACGGCGGGACAGGTGAGGACACCCCTCCACTTT. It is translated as CASSFPTAGQVRTPLHF.

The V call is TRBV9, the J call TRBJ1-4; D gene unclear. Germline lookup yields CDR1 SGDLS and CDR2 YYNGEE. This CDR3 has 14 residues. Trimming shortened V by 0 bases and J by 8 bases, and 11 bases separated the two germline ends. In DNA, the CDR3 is TGTGCCAGCAGCGTAGCGGAGGGAGGGGAAAAACTGTTTTTT. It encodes CASSVAEGGEKLFF.

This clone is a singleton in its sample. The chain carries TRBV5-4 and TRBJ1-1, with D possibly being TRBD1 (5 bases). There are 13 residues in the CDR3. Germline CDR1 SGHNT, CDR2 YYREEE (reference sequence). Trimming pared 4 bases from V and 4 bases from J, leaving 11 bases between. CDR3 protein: CASSLGGSTEAFF. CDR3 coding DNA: TGTGCCAGCAGCCTCGGGGGATCCACTGAAGCTTTCTTT.

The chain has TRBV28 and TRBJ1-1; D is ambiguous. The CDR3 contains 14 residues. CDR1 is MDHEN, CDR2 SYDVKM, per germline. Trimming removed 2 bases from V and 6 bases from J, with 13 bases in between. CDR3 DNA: TGTGCCAGCAGTTTAGGCCCCGTGTTCCCTGAAGCTTTCTTT. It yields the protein CASSLGPVFPEAFF.

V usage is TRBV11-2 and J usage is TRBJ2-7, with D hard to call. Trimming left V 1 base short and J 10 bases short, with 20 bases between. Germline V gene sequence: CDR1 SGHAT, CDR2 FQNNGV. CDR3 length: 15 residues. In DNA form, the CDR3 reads TGTGCCAGCAGCTTAGCCCCGGCGCCGGCGGTCGCACAGTACTTC. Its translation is CASSLAPAPAVAQYF.

CDR3 amino acids: CASSEAWGGQETQYF. The CDR3 bases are TGTGCCAGCAGTGAAGCATGGGGAGGACAAGAGACCCAGTACTTC. The J gene is TRBJ2-5, the V gene TRBV2; D might be TRBD2 (6 bases). The CDR3 covers 15 residues. With 0 bases removed from V and 2 bases from J, the gap between germline ends came to 10 bases. Germline CDR1 reads SNHLY; CDR2 reads FYNNEI.

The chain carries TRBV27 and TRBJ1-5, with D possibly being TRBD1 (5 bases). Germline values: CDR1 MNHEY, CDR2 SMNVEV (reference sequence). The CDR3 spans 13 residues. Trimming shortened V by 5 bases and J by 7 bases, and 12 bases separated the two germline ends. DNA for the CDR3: TGTGCCAGCAGTCTAACAGGATACCAGCCCCAGCATTTT. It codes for CASSLTGYQPQHF.

CDR3 sequence reads: CASSLELGISSTNEKLFF. The DNA of the CDR3 is TGCGCCAGCAGCTTGGAACTAGGGATATCCTCAACTAATGAAAAACTGTTTTTT. The chain carries TRBV5-1 and TRBJ1-4, with D hard to call. The CDR3 runs 18 residues. Trimming removed 0 bases at V and 0 bases at J, with 15 bases between. Germline CDR1 SGHRS, CDR2 YFSETQ.

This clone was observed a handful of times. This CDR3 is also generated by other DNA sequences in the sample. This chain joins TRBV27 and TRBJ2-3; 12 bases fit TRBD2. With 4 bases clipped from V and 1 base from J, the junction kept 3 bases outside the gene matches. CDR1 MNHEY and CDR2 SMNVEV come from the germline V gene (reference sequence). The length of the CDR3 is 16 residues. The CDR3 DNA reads TGTGCCAGCAGTTCCCGACTAGCGGGGGGCACAGATACGCAGTATTTT. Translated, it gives CASSSRLAGGTDTQYF.

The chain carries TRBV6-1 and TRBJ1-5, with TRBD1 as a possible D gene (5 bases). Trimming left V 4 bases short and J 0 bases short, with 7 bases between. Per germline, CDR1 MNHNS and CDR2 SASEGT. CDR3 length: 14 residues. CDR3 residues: CASSGTYSNQPQHF. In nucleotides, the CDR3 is TGTGCCAGCAGTGGGACATATAGCAATCAGCCCCAGCATTTT.

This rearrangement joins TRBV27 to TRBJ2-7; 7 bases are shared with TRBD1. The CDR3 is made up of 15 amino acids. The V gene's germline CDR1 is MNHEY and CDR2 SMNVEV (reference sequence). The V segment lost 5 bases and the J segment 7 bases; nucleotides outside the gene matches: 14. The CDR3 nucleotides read TGTGCCAGCAGTGTCCTCGACAGGGTCGTCGCGGAGCAGTACTTC. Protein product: CASSVLDRVVAEQYF.

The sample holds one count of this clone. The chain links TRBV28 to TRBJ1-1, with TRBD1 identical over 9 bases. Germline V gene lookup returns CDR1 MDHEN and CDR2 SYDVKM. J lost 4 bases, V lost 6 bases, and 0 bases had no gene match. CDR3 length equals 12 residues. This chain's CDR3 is CASRDRGTEAFF. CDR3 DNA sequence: TGTGCCAGCAGGGACAGGGGCACTGAAGCTTTCTTT.

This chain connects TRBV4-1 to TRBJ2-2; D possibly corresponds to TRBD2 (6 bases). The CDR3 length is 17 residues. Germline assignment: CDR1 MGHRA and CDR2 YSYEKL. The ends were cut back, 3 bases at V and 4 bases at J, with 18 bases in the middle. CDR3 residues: CASSHPRGTRGTGELFF. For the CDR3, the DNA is TGCGCCAGCAGCCACCCCCGGGGGACCCGAGGCACCGGGGAGCTGTTTTTT.

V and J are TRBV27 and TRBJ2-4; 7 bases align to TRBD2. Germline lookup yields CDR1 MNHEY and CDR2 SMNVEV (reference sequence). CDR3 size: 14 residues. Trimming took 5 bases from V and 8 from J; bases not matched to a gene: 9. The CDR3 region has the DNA TGTGCCAGCAGTCCCACCCCCCGGGGGGACATTCAGTACTTC. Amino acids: CASSPTPRGDIQYF.

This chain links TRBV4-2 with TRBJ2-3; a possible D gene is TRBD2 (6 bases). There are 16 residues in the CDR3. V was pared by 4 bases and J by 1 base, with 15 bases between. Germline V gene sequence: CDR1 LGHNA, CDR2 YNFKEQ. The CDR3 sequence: CASSPLAAARTDTQYF. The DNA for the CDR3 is TGTGCCAGCAGCCCCTTAGCGGCGGCCCGCACAGATACGCAGTATTTT.

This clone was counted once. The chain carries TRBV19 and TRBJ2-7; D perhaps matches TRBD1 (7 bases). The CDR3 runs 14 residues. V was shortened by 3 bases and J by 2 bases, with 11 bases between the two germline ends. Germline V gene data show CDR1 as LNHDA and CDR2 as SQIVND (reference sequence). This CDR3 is CASSIGGGAYEQYF. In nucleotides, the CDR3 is TGTGCCAGTAGTATCGGAGGGGGCGCCTACGAGCAGTACTTC.

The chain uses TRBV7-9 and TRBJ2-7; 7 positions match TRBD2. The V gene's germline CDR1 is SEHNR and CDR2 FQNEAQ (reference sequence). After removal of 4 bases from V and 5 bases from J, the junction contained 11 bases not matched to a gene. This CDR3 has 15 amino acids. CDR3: CASSSTGTNGHEQYF. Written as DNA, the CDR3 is TGTGCCAGCAGCTCCACCGGGACTAACGGTCACGAGCAGTACTTC.

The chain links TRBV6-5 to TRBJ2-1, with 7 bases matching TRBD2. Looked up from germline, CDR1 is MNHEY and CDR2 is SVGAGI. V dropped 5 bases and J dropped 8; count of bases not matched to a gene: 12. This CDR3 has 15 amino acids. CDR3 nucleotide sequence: TGTGCCAGCAGTCCTACTCGCGGGAGTAAAGATGAGCAGTTCTTC. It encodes CASSPTRGSKDEQFF.

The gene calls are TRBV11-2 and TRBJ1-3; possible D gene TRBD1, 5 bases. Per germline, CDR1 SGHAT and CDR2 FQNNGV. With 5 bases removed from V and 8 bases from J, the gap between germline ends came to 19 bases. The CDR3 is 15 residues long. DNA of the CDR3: TGTGCCAGCAGCATTAACGCGGGGCGGCGGGACACCATATATTTT. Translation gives CASSINAGRRDTIYF.

The CDR3 coding sequence is TGTGCCAGCAGGCTTACAGGACCCCTTGCAACTAATGAAAAACTGTTTTTT. Its protein product is CASRLTGPLATNEKLFF. The J gene is TRBJ1-4, the V gene TRBV28, with D possibly matching TRBD1 (5 bases). Germline V CDR1 and CDR2: MDHEN, SYDVKM. The V end was cut by 6 bases, the J end by 0 bases, with 17 bases between. This CDR3 is built from 17 residues.

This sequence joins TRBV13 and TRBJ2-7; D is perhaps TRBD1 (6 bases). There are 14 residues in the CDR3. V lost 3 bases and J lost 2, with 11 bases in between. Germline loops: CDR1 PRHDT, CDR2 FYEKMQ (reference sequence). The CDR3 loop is CASSFPGQPYEQYF. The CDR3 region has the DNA TGTGCCAGCAGCTTCCCGGGACAACCCTACGAGCAGTACTTC.

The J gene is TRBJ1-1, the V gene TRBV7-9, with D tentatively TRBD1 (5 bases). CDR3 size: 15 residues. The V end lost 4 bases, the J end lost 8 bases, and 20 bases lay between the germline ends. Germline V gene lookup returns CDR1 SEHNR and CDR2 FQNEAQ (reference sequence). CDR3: CASSSGGLTEPEAFF. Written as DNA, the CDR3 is TGTGCCAGCAGCTCCGGGGGACTGACGGAGCCGGAAGCTTTCTTT. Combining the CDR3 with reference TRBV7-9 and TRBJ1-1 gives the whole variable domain DTGVSQNPRHKITKRGQNVTFRCDPISEHNRLYWYRQTLGQGPEFLTYFQNEAQLEKSRLLSDRFSAERPKGSFSTLEIQRTEQGDSAMYLCASSSGGLTEPEAFFGQGTRLTVV.

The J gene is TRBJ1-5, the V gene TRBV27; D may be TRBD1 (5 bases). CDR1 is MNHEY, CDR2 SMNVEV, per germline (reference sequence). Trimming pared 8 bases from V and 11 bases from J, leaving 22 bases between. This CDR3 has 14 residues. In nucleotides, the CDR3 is TGTGCCAGCCGGGAGGGGATCACCCACTCGACCCAGCATTTT. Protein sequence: CASREGITHSTQHF.

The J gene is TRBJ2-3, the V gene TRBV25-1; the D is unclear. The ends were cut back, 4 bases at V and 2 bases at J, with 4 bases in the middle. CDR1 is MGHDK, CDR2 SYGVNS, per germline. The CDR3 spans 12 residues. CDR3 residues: CASSVATDTQYF. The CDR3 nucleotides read TGTGCCAGCAGTGTAGCCACAGATACGCAGTATTTT.